This TCR beta chain was documented in a study of Graves' ophthalmopathy and Graves' hyperthyroidism. Amplification of TCR beta CDR3 regions used RNA transcripts. A first-round RT-PCR used HTBI primers, followed by a second-round multiplex PCR. TCRdb reanalysed the multiplex PCR reads using MiXCR and keeps one entry per CDR3 protein. The profile shows about 390,000 distinct CDR3 sequences, 15% of them singletons. V lost 2 bases to trimming and J lost 5 bases; unmatched junction nucleotides: 11. The CDR3 has 18 amino acids. Germline loops: CDR1 KGHDR, CDR2 SFDVKD. This clonotype has only a few counts. This clonotype was sampled from a woman in her late teens or twenties with stable Graves' hyperthyroidism. The sequencing sample was made of peripheral blood. The chain combines TRBV24-1 with TRBJ2-6; 7 bases line up with TRBD1. The CDR3 here is CATSDSKDRPLWANVLTF. CDR3 DNA: TGTGCCACCAGTGATTCGAAGGACAGGCCCTTGTGGGCCAACGTCCTGACTTTC.